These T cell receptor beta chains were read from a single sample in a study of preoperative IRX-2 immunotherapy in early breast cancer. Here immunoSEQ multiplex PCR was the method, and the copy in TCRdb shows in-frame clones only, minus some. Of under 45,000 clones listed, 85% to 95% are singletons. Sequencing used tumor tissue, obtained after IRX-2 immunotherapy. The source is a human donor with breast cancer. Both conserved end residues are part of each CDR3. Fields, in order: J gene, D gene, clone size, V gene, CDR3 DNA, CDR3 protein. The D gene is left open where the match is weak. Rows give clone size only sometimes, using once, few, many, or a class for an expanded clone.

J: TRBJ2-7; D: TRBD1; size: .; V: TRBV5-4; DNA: TGTGCCAGCAGCTTGACCCAGGGGGCGTACGAGCAGTACTTC; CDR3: CASSLTQGAYEQYF
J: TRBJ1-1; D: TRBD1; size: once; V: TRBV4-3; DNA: TGCGCCAGCAGCCAAGATCTTATGCAAAGGGACAGCGATGGGGCTTTCTTT; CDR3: CASSQDLMQRDSDGAFF
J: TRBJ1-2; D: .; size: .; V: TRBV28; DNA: TGTGCCAGCAGTACGCTGGGCCAGGTCTACACCTTC; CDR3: CASSTLGQVYTF
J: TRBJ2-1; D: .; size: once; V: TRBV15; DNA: TGTGCCACCAGCAGAGTCGACCGCCGGGGGCAGTTCTTC; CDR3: CATSRVDRRGQFF
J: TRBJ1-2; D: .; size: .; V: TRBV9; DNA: TGTGCCAGCAGCGTAACGGAGAGCAACTATGGCTACACCTTC; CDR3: CASSVTESNYGYTF
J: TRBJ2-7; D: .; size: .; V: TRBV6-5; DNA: TGTGCCAGCAAGGGCAGGGGGGGATCCTACGAGCAGTACTTC; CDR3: CASKGRGGSYEQYF
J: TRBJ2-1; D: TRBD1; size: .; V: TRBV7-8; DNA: TGTGCCAGCAGCCTCGGGACAGGGTGGGTCCACAATGAGCAGTTCTTC; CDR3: CASSLGTGWVHNEQFF
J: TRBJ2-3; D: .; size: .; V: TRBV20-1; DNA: TGCAGTGCTAGCCCCACAGATACGCAGTATTTT; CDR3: CSASPTDTQYF
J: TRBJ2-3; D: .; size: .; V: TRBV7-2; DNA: TGTGCCAGCAGCTTAGGATCACCTACAGATACGCAGTATTTT; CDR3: CASSLGSPTDTQYF
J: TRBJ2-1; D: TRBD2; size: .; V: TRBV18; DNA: TGTGCCAGCTCACCACCTTCTCGCGGGAGGGCCTACAATGAGCAGTTCTTC; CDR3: CASSPPSRGRAYNEQFF
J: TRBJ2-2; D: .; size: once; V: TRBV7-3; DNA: TGTGCCAGCAGCGACTTAGCGAGCACCGGGGAGCTGTTTTTT; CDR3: CASSDLASTGELFF
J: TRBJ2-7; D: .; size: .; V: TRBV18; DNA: TGTGCCAGCTCCCTCGGGGGGCTCTACGAGCAGTACTTC; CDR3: CASSLGGLYEQYF
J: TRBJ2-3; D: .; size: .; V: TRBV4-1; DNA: TGCGCCAGCAGCCAACCTGGGGAGGCGGGTACGCAGTATTTT; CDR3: CASSQPGEAGTQYF
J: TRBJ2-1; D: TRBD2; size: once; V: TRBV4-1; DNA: TGCGCCAGCAGCCAAGATGGGGGGGACTACAATGAGCAGTTCTTC; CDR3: CASSQDGGDYNEQFF
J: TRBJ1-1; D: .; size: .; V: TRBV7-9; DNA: TGTGCCAGCAGCTTACGGACGGCGAACACTGAAGCTTTCTTT; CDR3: CASSLRTANTEAFF
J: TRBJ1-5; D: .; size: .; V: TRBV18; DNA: TGTGCCAGCTCACCGCCCGGGCCCTCATTCCAGCCCCAGCATTTT; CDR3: CASSPPGPSFQPQHF
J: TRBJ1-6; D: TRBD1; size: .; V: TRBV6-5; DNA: TGTGCCAGCTGCCGGGACAGGGGTTCACCCCTCCACTTT; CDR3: CASCRDRGSPLHF
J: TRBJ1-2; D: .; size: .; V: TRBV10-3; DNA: TGTGCCATCAGTGAGTTGGTACCGGATGGCTACACCTTC; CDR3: CAISELVPDGYTF
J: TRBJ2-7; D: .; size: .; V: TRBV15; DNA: TGTGCCACCAGCAGAGGGCGACTTGTCTCCTACGAGCAGTACTTC; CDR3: CATSRGRLVSYEQYF
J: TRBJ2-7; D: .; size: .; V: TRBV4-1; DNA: TGCGCCAGCAGCCAAGGAGTTAGGGTAACCTACGAGCAGTACTTC; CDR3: CASSQGVRVTYEQYF
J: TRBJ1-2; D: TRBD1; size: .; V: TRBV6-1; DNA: TGTGCCAGCAGTGAACTCTCAGGGGGTATCTATGGCTACACCTTC; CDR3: CASSELSGGIYGYTF
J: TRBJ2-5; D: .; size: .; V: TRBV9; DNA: TGTGCCAGCAGCGTAGTCAGCTCCCAAGAGACCCAGTACTTC; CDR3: CASSVVSSQETQYF
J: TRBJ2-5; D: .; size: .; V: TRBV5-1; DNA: TGCGCCAGCAGCCCACAGGGTTTTGAGGAGACCCAGTACTTC; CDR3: CASSPQGFEETQYF
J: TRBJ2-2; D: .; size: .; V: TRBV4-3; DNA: TGCGCCAGCAGCCAAGAGGTTAGCCGGGAGCTGTTTTTT; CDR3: CASSQEVSRELFF
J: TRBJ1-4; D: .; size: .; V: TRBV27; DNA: TGTGCCAGCACCCCGGCGGGGAGGGAAAAACTGTTTTTT; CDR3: CASTPAGREKLFF
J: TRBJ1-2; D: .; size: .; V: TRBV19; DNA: TGTGCCAGCCGGGACGGAGAGTTCTATGGCTACACCTTC; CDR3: CASRDGEFYGYTF
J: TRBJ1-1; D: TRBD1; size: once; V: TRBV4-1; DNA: TGCGCCAGCAGCGGGCGGGACAGGAGCCACACTGAAGCTTTCTTT; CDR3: CASSGRDRSHTEAFF
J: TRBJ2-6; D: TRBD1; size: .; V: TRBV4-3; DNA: TGCGCCAGCAGCCGGTGGGACAGGGGTCGTTCTGGGGCCAACGTCCTGACTTTC; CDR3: CASSRWDRGRSGANVLTF
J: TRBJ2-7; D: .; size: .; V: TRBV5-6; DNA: TGTGCCAGCAGAGAGGACAGCAGCATCTACGAGCAGTACTTC; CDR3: CASREDSSIYEQYF
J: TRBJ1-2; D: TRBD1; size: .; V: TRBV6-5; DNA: TGTGCCAGCAGTTATACAGGGGACTATGGCTACACCTTC; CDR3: CASSYTGDYGYTF
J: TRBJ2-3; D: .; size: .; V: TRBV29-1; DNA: TGCAGCGCGAGCACAGATACGCAGTATTTT; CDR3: CSASTDTQYF
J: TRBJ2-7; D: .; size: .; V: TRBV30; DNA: TGTGCCTGGCTTCGGACCCACGAGCAGTACTTC; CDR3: CAWLRTHEQYF
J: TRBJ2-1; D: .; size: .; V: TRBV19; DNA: TGTGCCAGTAGTGGCAGGGTCATGGTATTCAATGAGCAGTTCTTC; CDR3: CASSGRVMVFNEQFF
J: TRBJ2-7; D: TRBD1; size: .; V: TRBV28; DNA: TGTGCCAGCAGGGCCCTGGCGGGACAGGGGAACGAGCAGTACTTC; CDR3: CASRALAGQGNEQYF
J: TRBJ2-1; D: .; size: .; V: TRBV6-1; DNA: TGTGCCAGCAGGGCCCCCGGGGAAGGTTACAATGAGCAGTTCTTC; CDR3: CASRAPGEGYNEQFF
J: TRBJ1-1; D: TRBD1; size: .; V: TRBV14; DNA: TGTGCCAGCAGTTACAGGGGGCGCAGGTCTGAAGCTTTCTTT; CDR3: CASSYRGRRSEAFF
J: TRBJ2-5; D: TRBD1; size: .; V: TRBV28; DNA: TGTGCCAGCTCTTGGGACAGTCAAGAGACCCAGTACTTC; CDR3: CASSWDSQETQYF
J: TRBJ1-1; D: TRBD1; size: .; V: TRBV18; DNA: TGTGCCAGCTCATCAACGACAGGGAGGGACACTGAAGCTTTCTTT; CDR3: CASSSTTGRDTEAFF
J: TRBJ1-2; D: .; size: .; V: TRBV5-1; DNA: TGCGCCAGCAGCCCGGCGGGTGGGGGAGGCGTTGGAGTGGCGAGCTATGGCTACACCTTC; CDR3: CASSPAGGGGVGVASYGYTF
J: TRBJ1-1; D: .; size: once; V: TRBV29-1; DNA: TGCAGCGTGGGGGGGTTGCCTGAAGCTTTCTTT; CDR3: CSVGGLPEAFF
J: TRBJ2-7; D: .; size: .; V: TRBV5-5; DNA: TGTGCCAGCAGCTGGGACCCGACTCTATTCTACGAGCAGTACTTC; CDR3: CASSWDPTLFYEQYF
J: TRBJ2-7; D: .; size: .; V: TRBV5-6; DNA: TGTGCCAGCAGCGTTATCGGGGGACCAACCTACGAGCAGTACTTC; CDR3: CASSVIGGPTYEQYF
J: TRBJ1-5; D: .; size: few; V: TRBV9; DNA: TGTGCCAGCAGCGTAGGTCGGGGACAGCCCCAGCATTTT; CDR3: CASSVGRGQPQHF
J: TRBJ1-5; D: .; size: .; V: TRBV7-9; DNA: TGTGCCAGCAGCCGCGACGACCAGCCCCAGCATTTT; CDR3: CASSRDDQPQHF
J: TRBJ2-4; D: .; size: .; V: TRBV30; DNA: TGTGCCTGGAGTGTGGCAGTACTAGCCAAAAACATTCAGTACTTC; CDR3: CAWSVAVLAKNIQYF
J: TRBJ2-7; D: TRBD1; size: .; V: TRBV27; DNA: TGTGCCAGCAGTCTTCGACAGGGCCCTTTGCCATACGAGCAGTACTTC; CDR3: CASSLRQGPLPYEQYF
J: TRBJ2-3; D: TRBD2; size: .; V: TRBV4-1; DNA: TGCGCCAGCAGCCAAGAGTCGCGGGAGACGGATACGCAGTATTTT; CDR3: CASSQESRETDTQYF
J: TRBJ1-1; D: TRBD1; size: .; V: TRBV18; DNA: TGTGCCAGCTCACCAACCGGGACAGGGGGATGGAGGACTGAAGCTTTCTTT; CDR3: CASSPTGTGGWRTEAFF
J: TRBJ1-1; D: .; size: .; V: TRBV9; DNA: TGTGCCAGCAGCGTAGAAGGGTTGGGCGAAGCTTTCTTT; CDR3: CASSVEGLGEAFF
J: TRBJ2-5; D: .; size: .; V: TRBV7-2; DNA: TGTGCCAGCAGCTGGGGGACGGAAGAGACCCAGTACTTC; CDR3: CASSWGTEETQYF
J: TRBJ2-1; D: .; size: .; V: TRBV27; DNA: TGTGCCAGCAGCCCAAAGGGACTCATAACCTACAATGAGCAGTTCTTC; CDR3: CASSPKGLITYNEQFF
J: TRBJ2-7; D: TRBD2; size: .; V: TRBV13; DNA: TGTGCCAGCAGCTTAGGGAGCGGGAGAAAGTACTTC; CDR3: CASSLGSGRKYF
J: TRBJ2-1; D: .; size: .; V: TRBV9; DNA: TGTGCCAGCAGCGTAGGTCCCAACAATGAGCAGTTCTTC; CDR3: CASSVGPNNEQFF
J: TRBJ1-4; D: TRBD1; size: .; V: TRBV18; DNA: TGTGCCAGCCGGACGGCACCGGGACAGGGGAATGAAAAACTGTTTTTT; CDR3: CASRTAPGQGNEKLFF
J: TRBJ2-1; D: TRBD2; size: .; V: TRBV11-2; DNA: TGTGCCAGCAGCTTAGGGGCGGGAGGTACCTACAATGAGCAGTTCTTC; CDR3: CASSLGAGGTYNEQFF
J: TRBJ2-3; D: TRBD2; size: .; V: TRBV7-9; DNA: TGTGCCAGCAGCGTCATCGGGGGGGGCACAGATACGCAGTATTTT; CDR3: CASSVIGGGTDTQYF
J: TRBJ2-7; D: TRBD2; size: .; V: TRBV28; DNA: TGTGCCAGCAGTTTTGGGCTAGCGGGGAACTACGAGCAGTACTTC; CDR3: CASSFGLAGNYEQYF
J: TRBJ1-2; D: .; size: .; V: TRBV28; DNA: TGTGCCAGCACGCCAGGACACGCTAAGAGTGATGGCTACACCTTC; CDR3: CASTPGHAKSDGYTF
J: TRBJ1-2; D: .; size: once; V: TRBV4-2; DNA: TGTGCCAGCAGCCAAGGAGGGGCGGTTTCCAACTATGGCTACACCTTC; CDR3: CASSQGGAVSNYGYTF